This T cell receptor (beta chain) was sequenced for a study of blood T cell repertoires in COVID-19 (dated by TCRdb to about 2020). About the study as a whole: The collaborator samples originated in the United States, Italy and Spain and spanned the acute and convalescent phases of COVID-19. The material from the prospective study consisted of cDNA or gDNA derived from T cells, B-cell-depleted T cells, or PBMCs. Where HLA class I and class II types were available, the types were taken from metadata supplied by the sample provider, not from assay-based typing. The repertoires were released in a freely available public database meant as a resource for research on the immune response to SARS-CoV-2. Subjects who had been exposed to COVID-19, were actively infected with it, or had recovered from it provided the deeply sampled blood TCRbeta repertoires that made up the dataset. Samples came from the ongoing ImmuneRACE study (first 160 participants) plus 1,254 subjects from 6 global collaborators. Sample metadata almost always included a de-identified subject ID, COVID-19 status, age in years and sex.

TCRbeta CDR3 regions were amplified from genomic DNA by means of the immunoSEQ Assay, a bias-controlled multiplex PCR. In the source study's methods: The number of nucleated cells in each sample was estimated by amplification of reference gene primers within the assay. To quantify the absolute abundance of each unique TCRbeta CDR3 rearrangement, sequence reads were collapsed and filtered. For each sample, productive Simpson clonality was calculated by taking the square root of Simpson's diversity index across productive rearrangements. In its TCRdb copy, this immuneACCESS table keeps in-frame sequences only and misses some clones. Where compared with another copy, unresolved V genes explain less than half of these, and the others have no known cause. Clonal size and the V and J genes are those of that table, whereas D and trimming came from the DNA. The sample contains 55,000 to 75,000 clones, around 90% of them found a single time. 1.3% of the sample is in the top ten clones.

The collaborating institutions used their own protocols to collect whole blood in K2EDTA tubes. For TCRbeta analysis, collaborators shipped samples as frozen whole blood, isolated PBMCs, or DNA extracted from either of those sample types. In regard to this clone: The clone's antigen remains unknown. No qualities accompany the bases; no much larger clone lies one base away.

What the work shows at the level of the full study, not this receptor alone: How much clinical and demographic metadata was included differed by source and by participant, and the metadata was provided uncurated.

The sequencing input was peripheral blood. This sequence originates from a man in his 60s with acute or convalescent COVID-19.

The base sequence is TGTGCCAGCTCACAGGGGGACAGCGGAACCTACGAGCAGTACTTC. The encoded protein is CASSQGDSGTYEQYF. Recombination linked TRBV18 to TRBJ2-7, with 7 middle bases fitting TRBD1. The germline V gene yields KGHSH for CDR1 and LQKENI for CDR2. The CDR3, cysteine through phenylalanine, is 15 amino acids long. Here the CDR3 DNA is all that survives: 45 bases in frame from base 1. V loses 4 bases at its end and J loses 2 bases; junction bases beyond the gene matches: 8. Joined to the reference TRBV18 and TRBJ2-7 proteins, this CDR3 gives the full variable domain: NAGVMQNPRHLVRRRGQEARLRCSPMKGHSHVYWYRQLPEEGLKFMVYLQKENIIDESGMPKERFSAEFPKEGPSILRIQQVVRGDSAAYFCASSQGDSGTYEQYFGPGTRLTVT.